These 8 T cell receptor beta chains were all obtained from the same sample, sequenced in a study of cytomegalovirus exposure and HLA in healthy donors. Both 60 Vbeta primers and 13 Jbeta primers went into the PCR. Here immunoSEQ multiplex PCR was the method, and the copy in TCRdb shows in-frame clones only, minus some. The table has over 100,000 clones, roughly 74% seen once. The sample taken for sequencing was PBMCs. These receptors were taken from a man in his forties or fifties in good health and CMV-seropositive.

This chain connects TRBV29-1 to TRBJ2-7, with 9 bases matching TRBD1. The CDR3 loop spans 13 amino acids. Per the germline V gene, CDR1 is SQVTM and CDR2 is ANQGSEA. V lost 5 bases, J lost 5 bases, and 7 bases stayed unmatched. The CDR3 here is CSVQGQGRHEQYF. The CDR3 DNA follows: TGCAGCGTTCAGGGACAGGGTCGCCACGAGCAGTACTTC.

On this clone itself: Other DNA sequences of this sample code for an identical CDR3. The V call is TRBV19, the J call TRBJ2-7, with TRBD1 matching over 11 bases. The V gene end was trimmed by 6 bases and the J gene end by 4 bases; junction bases not matched to a gene: 2. From germline, CDR1 is LNHDA and CDR2 SQIVND (reference sequence). CDR3 length: 13 amino acids. The CDR3, as DNA: TGTGCCAGTAGCAGGGACAGGGGGTACGAGCAGTACTTC. Its translation is CASSRDRGYEQYF.

A few counts support this clone. The chain couples TRBV6-5 to TRBJ2-3; tentative D call: TRBD2 (7 bases). Between the trimmed V and J ends, which lost 6 bases and 5 bases, there was a span of 18 bases. The CDR3 extends over 15 amino acids. The germline V gene encodes CDR1 MNHEY and CDR2 SVGAGI. The CDR3: CASRKGGALGDTQYF. The CDR3 DNA reads TGTGCCAGCAGGAAGGGGGGGGCCCTCGGAGATACGCAGTATTTT.

The chain links TRBV6-1 to TRBJ1-3, with a tentative D call TRBD1 (5 bases). The CDR3 covers 15 residues. V was trimmed by 2 bases and J by 2 bases, leaving 10 bases between them. From germline, CDR1 is MNHNS and CDR2 SASEGT. CDR3 loop: CASSEQGRAGNTIYF. The CDR3 DNA is TGTGCCAGCAGTGAACAGGGAAGGGCTGGAAACACCATATATTTT.

This clone came up once. The chain links TRBV28 to TRBJ1-2; 7 bases agree with TRBD1. CDR1 and CDR2 from the germline V gene are MDHEN and SYDVKM. The CDR3 totals 14 residues. V gave up 6 bases and J gave up 0 bases; unmatched junction bases: 4. CDR3 in amino acids: CASRPQGTNYGYTF. DNA of the CDR3: TGTGCCAGCAGACCACAGGGGACTAACTATGGCTACACCTTC.

This clone was detected only a few times. The chain uses TRBV7-8 and TRBJ1-3; no firm D call. This CDR3 comprises 13 residues. Germline loops: CDR1 SGHVS, CDR2 FQNEAQ. Trimming stripped 3 bases from V and 4 bases from J, with 7 bases between. The CDR3 DNA reads TGTGCCAGCAGCTTGGGCAGAGGAAACACCATATATTTT. Translation: CASSLGRGNTIYF.

V usage is TRBV5-1 and J usage is TRBJ1-6; a possible D gene is TRBD1 (6 bases). Germline lookup yields CDR1 SGHRS and CDR2 YFSETQ. The CDR3 covers 15 residues. The ends were cut back, 0 bases at V and 8 bases at J, with 12 bases in the middle. The CDR3 bases are TGCGCCAGCAGCTTGGACAGGGATGGTGATTCACCCCTCCACTTT. It specifies CASSLDRDGDSPLHF. Complete variable domain (other parts from reference TRBV5-1 and TRBJ1-6): KAGVTQTPRYLIKTRGQQVTLSCSPISGHRSVSWYQQTPGQGLQFLFEYFSETQRNKGNFPGRFSGRQFSNSRSEMNVSTLELGDSALYLCASSLDRDGDSPLHFGNGTRLTVT.

CDR3 bases: TGTGCCAGCAGCTACAGGGGGTCGTTCTCCTATGGCTACACCTTC. This translates into CASSYRGSFSYGYTF. V is TRBV28 and J is TRBJ1-2; 8 bases are a match to TRBD1. CDR1 and CDR2 from the germline V gene are MDHEN and SYDVKM. The CDR3 has 15 residues. V lost 6 bases, J lost 4 bases, and 10 bases stayed unmatched.